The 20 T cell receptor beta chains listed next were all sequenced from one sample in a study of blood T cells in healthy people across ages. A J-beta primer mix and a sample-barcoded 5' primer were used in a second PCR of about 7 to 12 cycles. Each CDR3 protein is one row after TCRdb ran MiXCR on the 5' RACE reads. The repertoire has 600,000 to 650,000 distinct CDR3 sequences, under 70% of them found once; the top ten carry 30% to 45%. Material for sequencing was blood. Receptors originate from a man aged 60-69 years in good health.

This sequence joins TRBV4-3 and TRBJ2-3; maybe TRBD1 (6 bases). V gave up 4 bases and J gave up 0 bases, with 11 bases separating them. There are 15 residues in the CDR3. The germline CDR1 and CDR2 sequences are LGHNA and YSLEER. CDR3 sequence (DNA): TGCGCCAGCAGCCGAGACGGACAGAGCACAGATACGCAGTATTTT. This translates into CASSRDGQSTDTQYF.

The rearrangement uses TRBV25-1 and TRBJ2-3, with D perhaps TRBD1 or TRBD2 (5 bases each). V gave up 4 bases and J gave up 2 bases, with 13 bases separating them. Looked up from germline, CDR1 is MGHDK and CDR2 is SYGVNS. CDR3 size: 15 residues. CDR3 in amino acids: CASSALGLATDTQYF. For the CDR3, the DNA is TGTGCCAGCAGTGCCCTGGGGCTAGCCACAGATACGCAGTATTTT.

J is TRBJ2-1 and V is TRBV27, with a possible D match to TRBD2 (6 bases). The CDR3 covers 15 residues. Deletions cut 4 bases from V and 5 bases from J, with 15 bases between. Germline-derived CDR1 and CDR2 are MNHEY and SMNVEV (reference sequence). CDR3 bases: TGTGCCAGCAGTTCGGGGGACCCGGGAGACAATGAGCAGTTCTTC. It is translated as CASSSGDPGDNEQFF.

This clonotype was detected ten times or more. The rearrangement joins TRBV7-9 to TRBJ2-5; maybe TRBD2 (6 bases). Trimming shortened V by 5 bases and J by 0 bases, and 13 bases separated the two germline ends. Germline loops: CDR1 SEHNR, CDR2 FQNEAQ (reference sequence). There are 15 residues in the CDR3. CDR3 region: CASSLISGNQETQYF. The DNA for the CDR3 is TGTGCCAGCAGCCTAATTAGCGGTAACCAAGAGACCCAGTACTTC.

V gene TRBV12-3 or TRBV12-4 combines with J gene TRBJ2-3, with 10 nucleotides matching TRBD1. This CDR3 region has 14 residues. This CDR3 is CASQDRGGTDTQYF. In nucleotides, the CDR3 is TGTGCTTCACAGGACAGGGGGGGCACAGATACGCAGTATTTT.

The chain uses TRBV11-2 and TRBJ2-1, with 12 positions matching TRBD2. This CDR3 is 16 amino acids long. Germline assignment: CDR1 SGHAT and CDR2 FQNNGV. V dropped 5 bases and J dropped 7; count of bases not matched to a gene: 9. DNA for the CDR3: TGTGCCAGCAGCGGCCTCCTAGCGGGGGGGCCTAATGAGCAGTTCTTC. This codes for CASSGLLAGGPNEQFF.

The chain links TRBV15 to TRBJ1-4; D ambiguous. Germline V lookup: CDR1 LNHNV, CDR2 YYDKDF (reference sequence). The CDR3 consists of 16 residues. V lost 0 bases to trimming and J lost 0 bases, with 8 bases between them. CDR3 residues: CATSRDVRATNEKLFF. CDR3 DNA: TGTGCCACCAGCAGAGATGTAAGGGCAACTAATGAAAAACTGTTTTTT.

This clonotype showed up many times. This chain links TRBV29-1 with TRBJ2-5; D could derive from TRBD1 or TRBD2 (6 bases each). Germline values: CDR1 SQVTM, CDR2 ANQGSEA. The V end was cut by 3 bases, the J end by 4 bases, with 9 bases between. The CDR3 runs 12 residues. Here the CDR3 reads CSVDRGGETQYF. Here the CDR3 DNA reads TGCAGCGTTGACAGGGGAGGAGAGACCCAGTACTTC.

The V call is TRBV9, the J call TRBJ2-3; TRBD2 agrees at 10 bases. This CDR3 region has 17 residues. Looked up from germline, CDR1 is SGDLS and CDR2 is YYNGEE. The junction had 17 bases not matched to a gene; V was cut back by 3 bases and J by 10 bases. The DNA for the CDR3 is TGTGCCAGCAGCGGTCCCTTAGCGGGGGGCCAGCTGGAGGCGCAGTATTTT. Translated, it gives CASSGPLAGGQLEAQYF.

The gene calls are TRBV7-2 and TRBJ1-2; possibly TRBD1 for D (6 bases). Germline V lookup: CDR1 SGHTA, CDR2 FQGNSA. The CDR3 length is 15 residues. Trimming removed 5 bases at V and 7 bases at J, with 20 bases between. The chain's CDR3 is CASSPRTGAPGGYTF. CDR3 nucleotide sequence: TGTGCCAGCAGCCCGCGTACGGGGGCGCCTGGTGGCTACACCTTC. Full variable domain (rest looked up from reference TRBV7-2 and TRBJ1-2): GAGVSQSPSNKVTEKGKDVELRCDPISGHTALYWYRQSLGQGLEFLIYFQGNSAPDKSGLPSDRFSAERTGGSVSTLTIQRTQQEDSAVYLCASSPRTGAPGGYTFGSGTRLTVV.

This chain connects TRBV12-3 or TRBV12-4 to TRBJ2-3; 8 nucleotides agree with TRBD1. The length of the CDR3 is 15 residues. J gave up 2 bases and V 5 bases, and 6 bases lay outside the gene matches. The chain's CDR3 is CASSAQGALTDTQYF. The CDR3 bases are TGTGCCAGCAGTGCCCAGGGGGCTCTCACAGATACGCAGTATTTT.

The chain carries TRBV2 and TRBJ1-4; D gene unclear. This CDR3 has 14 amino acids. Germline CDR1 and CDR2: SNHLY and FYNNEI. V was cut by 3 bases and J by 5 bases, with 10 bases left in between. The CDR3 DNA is TGTGCCAGCAGTGATGGCAGGTTAAATGAAAAACTGTTTTTT. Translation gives CASSDGRLNEKLFF.

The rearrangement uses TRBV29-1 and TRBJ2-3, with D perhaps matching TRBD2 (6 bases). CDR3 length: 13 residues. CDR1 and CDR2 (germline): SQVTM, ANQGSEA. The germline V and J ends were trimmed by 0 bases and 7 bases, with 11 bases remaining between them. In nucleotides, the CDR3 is TGCAGCGTTGAAGACAGCGCGGGGAATACGCAGTATTTT. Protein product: CSVEDSAGNTQYF.

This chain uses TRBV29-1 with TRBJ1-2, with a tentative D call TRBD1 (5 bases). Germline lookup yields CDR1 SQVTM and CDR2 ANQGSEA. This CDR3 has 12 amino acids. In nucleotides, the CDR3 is TGCAGTATTAGCGGGGGATCCTATGGCTACACCTTC. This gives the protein CSISGGSYGYTF.

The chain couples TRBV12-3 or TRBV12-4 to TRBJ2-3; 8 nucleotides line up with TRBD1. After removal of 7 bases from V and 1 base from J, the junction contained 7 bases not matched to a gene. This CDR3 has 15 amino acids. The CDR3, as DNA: TGTGCCAGCAAAGACAGGGGCGCGGGCACAGATACGCAGTATTTT. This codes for CASKDRGAGTDTQYF.

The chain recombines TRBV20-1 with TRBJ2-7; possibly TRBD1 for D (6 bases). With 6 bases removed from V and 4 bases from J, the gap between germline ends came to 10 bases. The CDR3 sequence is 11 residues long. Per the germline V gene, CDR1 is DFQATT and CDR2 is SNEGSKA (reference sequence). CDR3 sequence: CSANRVYEQYF. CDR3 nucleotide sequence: TGCAGTGCAAACAGGGTGTACGAGCAGTACTTC.

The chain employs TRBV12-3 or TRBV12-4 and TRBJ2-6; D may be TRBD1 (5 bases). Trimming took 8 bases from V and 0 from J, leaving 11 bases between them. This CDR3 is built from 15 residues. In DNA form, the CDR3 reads TGTGCCAGCTGCACAACAGGCTCTGGGGCCAACGTCCTGACTTTC. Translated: CASCTTGSGANVLTF.

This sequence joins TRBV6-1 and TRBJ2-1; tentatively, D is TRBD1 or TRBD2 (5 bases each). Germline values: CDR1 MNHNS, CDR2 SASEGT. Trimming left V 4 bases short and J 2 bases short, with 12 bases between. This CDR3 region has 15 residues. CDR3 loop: CASSGGRSPYNEQFF. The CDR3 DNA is TGTGCCAGCAGTGGGGGACGCTCCCCCTACAATGAGCAGTTCTTC.

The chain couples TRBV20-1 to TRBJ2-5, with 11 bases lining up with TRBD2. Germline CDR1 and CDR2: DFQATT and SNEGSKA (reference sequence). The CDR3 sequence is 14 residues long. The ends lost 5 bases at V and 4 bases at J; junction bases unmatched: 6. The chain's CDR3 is CSALSGGATETQYF. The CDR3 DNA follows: TGCAGTGCTCTTAGCGGGGGGGCCACAGAGACCCAGTACTTC.

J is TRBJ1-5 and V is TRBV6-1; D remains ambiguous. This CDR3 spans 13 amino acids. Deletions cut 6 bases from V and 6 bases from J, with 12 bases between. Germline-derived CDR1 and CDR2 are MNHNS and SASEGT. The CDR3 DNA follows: TGTGCCAGCAGCGCCGTGCGGGGTCAGCCCCAGCATTTT. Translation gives CASSAVRGQPQHF.